The 14 T cell receptor beta chains below all came from one sample that was sequenced in a study of cytomegalovirus exposure and HLA in healthy donors. Measured with immunoSEQ multiplex PCR; TCRdb has only the in-frame clones, and not every one. This table has 150,000 to 180,000 clones, 70% to 90% appearing once. Source material: PBMCs. The receptors come from a human donor in good health.

The gene calls are TRBV5-4 and TRBJ2-2; the D gene is possibly TRBD2 (6 bases). Trimming took off 0 bases at V and 4 bases at J, with 13 bases between the two ends. The germline V gene has CDR1 SGHNT and CDR2 YYREEE (reference sequence). The CDR3 has 16 residues. The CDR3 DNA sequence: TGTGCCAGCAGCTTGGGCGGGGCCGCCCGCACCGGGGAGCTGTTTTTT. Its protein is CASSLGGAARTGELFF.

This clone was detected only a few times. The J gene is TRBJ2-7, the V gene TRBV13; perhaps TRBD1 as D (5 bases). This CDR3 comprises 12 residues. Trimming removed 3 bases from V and 7 bases from J, with 10 bases in between. The V gene's germline CDR1 is PRHDT and CDR2 FYEKMQ (reference sequence). CDR3 DNA: TGTGCCAGCAGCTTTAGGGGTGGGGAGCAGTACTTC. Protein sequence: CASSFRGGEQYF. Full variable domain (missing parts from reference TRBV13 and TRBJ2-7): AAGVIQSPRHLIKEKRETATLKCYPIPRHDTVYWYQQGPGQDPQFLISFYEKMQSDKGSIPDRFSAQQFSDYHSELNMSSLELGDSALYFCASSFRGGEQYFGPGTRLTVT.

The rearrangement joins TRBV30 to TRBJ1-2; 8 nucleotides line up with TRBD1. This CDR3 spans 13 amino acids. V shed 1 base and J 4 bases; nucleotides not matched to a gene: 2. Germline-derived CDR1 and CDR2 are GTSNPN and SVGIG (reference sequence). The CDR3 DNA follows: TGTGCCTGGAGTGCAGGGGGCGCCTATGGCTACACCTTC. It is translated as CAWSAGGAYGYTF.

J is TRBJ2-1 and V is TRBV30; 8 bases fit TRBD2. This CDR3 has 14 amino acids. The ends lost 4 bases at V and 7 bases at J; junction bases unmatched: 9. Germline lookup yields CDR1 GTSNPN and CDR2 SVGIG (reference sequence). This CDR3 reads CAWTTGTSFNEQFF. Written as DNA, the CDR3 is TGTGCCTGGACAACCGGGACTAGTTTTAATGAGCAGTTCTTC. Filled out from reference TRBV30 and TRBJ2-1, the complete variable domain reads SQTIHQWPATLVQPVGSPLSLECTVEGTSNPNLYWYRQAAGRGLQLLFYSVGIGQISSEVPQNLSASRPQDRQFILSSKKLLLSDSGFYLCAWTTGTSFNEQFFGPGTRLTVL.

The chain links TRBV7-9 to TRBJ1-2; D gene ambiguous. CDR1 is SEHNR and CDR2 is FQNEAQ in the germline V gene (reference sequence). Between the trimmed V and J ends, which lost 0 bases and 6 bases, there was a span of 8 bases. CDR3 length equals 13 residues. The CDR3 nucleotides are TGTGCCAGCAGCTTAGCCCATGAGGATGGCTACACCTTC. This gives the protein CASSLAHEDGYTF. Variable domain in full (rest from reference TRBV7-9 and TRBJ1-2): DTGVSQNPRHKITKRGQNVTFRCDPISEHNRLYWYRQTLGQGPEFLTYFQNEAQLEKSRLLSDRFSAERPKGSFSTLEIQRTEQGDSAMYLCASSLAHEDGYTFGSGTRLTVV.

CDR3 loop: CASSPYTSGGARDTQYF. For the CDR3, the DNA is TGTGCCAGCAGCCCCTATACTAGCGGGGGGGCCAGGGATACGCAGTATTTT. The chain uses TRBV7-2 and TRBJ2-3; 13 positions match TRBD2. The CDR3 contains 17 residues. With 5 bases clipped from V and 6 bases from J, the junction kept 11 bases outside the gene matches. The germline V gene encodes CDR1 SGHTA and CDR2 FQGNSA.

The chain carries TRBV4-1 and TRBJ2-2, with D tentatively TRBD2 (6 bases). V lost 3 bases to trimming and J lost 5 bases, with 10 bases between them. This CDR3 region has 14 residues. Germline CDR1 reads MGHRA; CDR2 reads YSYEKL. CDR3 bases: TGCGCCAGCAGCCAGGTCGGAGGGACCGGGGAGCTGTTTTTT. Its protein product is CASSQVGGTGELFF.

This clone was picked up a small number of times. The chain is built from TRBV2 and TRBJ1-5; TRBD1 aligns across 7 bases. Trimming cost V 7 bases and J 0 bases; bases outside gene matches: 9. There are 16 residues in the CDR3. Germline V gives CDR1 SNHLY, CDR2 FYNNEI. The CDR3, as DNA: TGTGCCAGCAAAGTGCAGGGACAGCTTAGCAATCAGCCCCAGCATTTT. It encodes CASKVQGQLSNQPQHF.

The genes are TRBV28 and TRBJ1-5; D uncertain. The V gene's germline CDR1 is MDHEN and CDR2 SYDVKM. This CDR3 has 16 residues. V was pared by 6 bases and J by 2 bases, with 17 bases between. The CDR3 loop reads CASSLRRGLGNQPQHF. DNA of the CDR3: TGTGCCAGCAGCTTGAGGCGGGGTTTGGGCAATCAGCCCCAGCATTTT.

This clone was counted a single time. V and J are TRBV30 and TRBJ2-1; D possibly corresponds to TRBD2 (5 bases). Trimming removed 2 bases from V and 7 bases from J, with 15 bases in between. The CDR3 covers 14 residues. Germline lookup yields CDR1 GTSNPN and CDR2 SVGIG (reference sequence). CDR3 in amino acids: CAWSKNPTGNEQFF. CDR3 bases: TGTGCCTGGAGTAAGAACCCCACGGGGAATGAGCAGTTCTTC.

CDR3: CAISEREGANVEAFF. As DNA, the CDR3 is TGTGCCATCAGTGAGAGAGAGGGGGCAAACGTTGAAGCTTTCTTT. V and J are TRBV10-3 and TRBJ1-1; TRBD1 aligns across 7 bases. The trim removed 2 bases at V and 7 bases at J, leaving 10 bases unmatched. Germline loops: CDR1 ENHRY, CDR2 SYGVKD. The CDR3 has 15 residues.

V gene TRBV6-6 combines with J gene TRBJ1-1, with D perhaps TRBD1 (6 bases). This CDR3 region has 15 residues. V lost 8 bases to trimming and J lost 2 bases, with 18 bases between them. Germline-derived CDR1 and CDR2 are MNHNY and SVGAGI (reference sequence). CDR3 residues: CASQSRGSSNTEAFF. The CDR3 bases are TGTGCCAGCCAGTCGAGGGGGTCCTCAAACACTGAAGCTTTCTTT.

The V and J genes are TRBV7-9 and TRBJ1-4, with TRBD1 matching 8 bases. Germline CDR1 is SEHNR and CDR2 is FQNEAQ (reference sequence). The CDR3 is made up of 14 amino acids. V was pared by 5 bases and J by 10 bases, with 9 bases of the junction left unmatched. CDR3 in amino acids: CASSPTGVFGKLFF. The CDR3 DNA follows: TGTGCCAGCAGCCCGACAGGGGTTTTTGGAAAACTGTTTTTT.

This rearrangement joins TRBV7-3 to TRBJ2-1; 8 bases map to TRBD2. The germline CDR1 and CDR2 sequences are SGHTA and FQGTGA. V was pared by 2 bases and J by 5 bases, with 2 bases of the junction left unmatched. This CDR3 has 14 residues. CDR3 coding DNA: TGTGCCAGCAGCTTACTAGCGGGTGACAATGAGCAGTTCTTC. Protein product: CASSLLAGDNEQFF.